This TCR beta chain emerged from a study of early T cells in non-severe SARS-CoV-2 infection. For the study at large: Bulk RNA from unsorted whole blood was sequenced; chains were unpaired.

Germline assignment: CDR1 SNHLY and CDR2 FYNNEI. V lost 8 bases and J lost 1, with 8 bases in between. This CDR3 spans 12 amino acids. TCRdb re-analysed the 5' RACE reads in MiXCR, keeping a single row per CDR3 protein. The data contain 55,000 to 65,000 distinct CDR3 sequences, around 12% of them singletons. This clonotype was seen only a few times. Its antigen is currently unknown. Study observations and caveats: The matching step, a VDJdb search, favored anti-spike CD8 responses and missed private and CD4 specificities.

The sample consisted of whole blood, taken at baseline. V usage is TRBV2 and J usage is TRBJ1-1; no firm D call. The TCR sequence derives from an adult who was a healthcare worker with PCR-confirmed SARS-CoV-2 infection or an uninfected control (not recorded which). This chain's CDR3 is CASRGGNTEAFF. The CDR3 DNA reads TGTGCCAGCCGGGGTGGGAACACTGAAGCTTTCTTT.